These T cell receptor beta chains were read from a single sample in a study of cytomegalovirus exposure and HLA in healthy donors. TCRdb's copy holds only in-frame clones and misses some; the assay was immunoSEQ multiplex PCR. The sample records about 150,000 clones, less than 80% being singletons. What was sequenced was PBMCs. The source of these receptors is a man aged 40-50 years in good health and CMV-seropositive. Each CDR3 is given with its conserved first and last residue. D genes are given only for firm matches. Some rows mark clone size as missing; the rest say once, few, many or name a class of expanded clone.

v_gene	d_gene	abundance	j_gene	CDR3nt	CDR3aa
TRBV10-2	-	-	TRBJ1-1	TGCGCCAGCAGTGAAATACTGCGGGGGTTGAACACTGAAGCTTTCTTT	CASSEILRGLNTEAFF
TRBV27	-	-	TRBJ1-2	TGTGCCAGCAGCAATTTAGGGGTTTATGGCTACACCTTC	CASSNLGVYGYTF
TRBV7-2	-	once	TRBJ1-2	TGTGCCAGCAGCCCTCGCGGGGGGCGGTATGGCTACACCTTC	CASSPRGGRYGYTF
TRBV15	TRBD2	-	TRBJ2-1	TGTGCCACCAGCAGAGGACTAGCGGGAGTTGGTTCCTACAATGAGCAGTTCTTC	CATSRGLAGVGSYNEQFF
TRBV5-1	-	few	TRBJ1-1	TGCGCCAGCAGCCCTACTGGGAACACTGAAGCTTTCTTT	CASSPTGNTEAFF
TRBV6-5	-	few	TRBJ1-1	TGTGCCAGCAGTTACTCTCCGGGGGGGTCTGAAGCTTTCTTT	CASSYSPGGSEAFF
TRBV5-8	TRBD2	-	TRBJ2-7	TGTGCCAGCTCTGGCGGGGGGGACCCCTGGGAGCAGTACTTC	CASSGGGDPWEQYF
TRBV2	-	few	TRBJ1-5	TGTGCCAGCAGTTCTGGCAGGCTGAGCAATCAGCCCCAGCATTTT	CASSSGRLSNQPQHF
TRBV11-2	TRBD2	-	TRBJ2-7	TGTGCCAGCCGAGGACTAGCGGGCTTCACCTACGAGCAGTACTTC	CASRGLAGFTYEQYF
TRBV12-5	TRBD2	-	TRBJ2-3	TGTGCTAGTGGCCCGAGCGGGATAGATACGCAGTATTTT	CASGPSGIDTQYF
TRBV18	TRBD2	once	TRBJ2-2	TGTGCCAGCTCACCACTACTAGCGGCGGCCGGGGAGCTGTTTTTT	CASSPLLAAAGELFF
TRBV18	-	once	TRBJ2-7	TGTGCCAGCTCACCACCTCCTGCTCTTTTAATTGGGGAGAGGAGAGGGCAGTACTTC	CASSPPPALLIGERRGQYF
TRBV14	TRBD2	few	TRBJ2-3	TGTGCCAGCAGCCCTAGCGGGAGATCAACAGATACGCAGTATTTT	CASSPSGRSTDTQYF